One sample yielded the 11 T cell receptor beta chains listed below, sequenced in a study of cytomegalovirus exposure and HLA in healthy donors. The PCR had 60 Vbeta and 13 Jbeta primers. Method: immunoSEQ multiplex PCR; TCRdb's copy keeps in-frame clones and lacks some. The sample has 160,000 or so clones; around 88% are singletons. Sample: PBMCs. The receptors here all came from a woman in her late teens or twenties in good health and CMV-seronegative.

This clone showed up just a few times. V and J are TRBV4-1 and TRBJ2-2; TRBD1 agrees at 10 bases. Trimming cost V 3 bases and J 7 bases; bases outside gene matches: 8. The length of the CDR3 is 16 residues. Germline-derived CDR1 and CDR2 are MGHRA and YSYEKL. In DNA form, the CDR3 reads TGCGCCAGCAGCCAGCAACTGACAGGGGGCGGCGGGGAGCTGTTTTTT. Translating gives CASSQQLTGGGGELFF.

V is TRBV15 and J is TRBJ1-2, with 8 bases fitting TRBD1. J gave up 1 base and V 0 bases, and 7 bases lay outside the gene matches. Germline V gene lookup returns CDR1 LNHNV and CDR2 YYDKDF (reference sequence). The CDR3 contains 17 residues. CDR3 in amino acids: CATSRDHRGGYNYGYTF. The CDR3, as DNA: TGTGCCACCAGCAGAGATCACAGGGGGGGTTATAACTATGGCTACACCTTC.

In nucleotides, the CDR3 is TGTGCCAGTAGGGGGGCAGGGGGAGATTATAGCAATCAGCCCCAGCATTTT. It translates to CASRGAGGDYSNQPQHF. The gene calls are TRBV19 and TRBJ1-5; 7 bases match TRBD1. CDR1 and CDR2 (germline): LNHDA, SQIVND (reference sequence). There are 17 residues in the CDR3. With V trimmed by 6 bases and J by 0 bases, 11 bases remained unmatched.

The chain uses TRBV7-2 and TRBJ1-2, with D perhaps TRBD1 (6 bases). The CDR3 has 14 amino acids. Germline V gives CDR1 SGHTA, CDR2 FQGNSA. V was shortened by 5 bases and J by 5 bases, with 15 bases between the two germline ends. CDR3 DNA sequence: TGTGCCAGCAGCACAGGGATAAGAACGTATGGCTACACCTTC. This encodes CASSTGIRTYGYTF.

V is TRBV7-2 and J is TRBJ2-2, with D perhaps matching TRBD2 (5 bases). V lost 5 bases, J lost 7 bases, and 14 bases lay in between. This CDR3 spans 14 amino acids. CDR1 and CDR2 from the germline V gene are SGHTA and FQGNSA. The CDR3 reads CASSTPGSNGELFF. The CDR3 nucleotides are TGTGCCAGCAGCACGCCGGGGTCTAACGGGGAGCTGTTTTTT.

CDR3 amino acids: CARKVQGNTEAFF. In nucleotides, the CDR3 is TGTGCCCGCAAGGTGCAGGGAAATACTGAAGCTTTCTTT. The chain combines TRBV2 with TRBJ1-1; possible D gene TRBD1, 5 bases. The germline V and J ends were trimmed by 11 bases and 5 bases, with 18 bases remaining between them. The CDR3 totals 13 residues. The germline gives CDR1 SNHLY, CDR2 FYNNEI.

V usage is TRBV19 and J usage is TRBJ2-3; possibly TRBD1 for D (7 bases). The V gene lost 2 bases and the J gene lost 4 bases, with 10 bases spanning the gap. The CDR3 sequence is 14 residues long. Germline values: CDR1 LNHDA, CDR2 SQIVND (reference sequence). The CDR3 DNA reads as TGTGCCAGTAGTATATCCAGGGGGGCAGATACGCAGTATTTT. This gives the protein CASSISRGADTQYF.

V gene TRBV11-2 combines with J gene TRBJ2-1; 8 nucleotides match TRBD2. The V gene end was trimmed by 4 bases and the J gene end by 0 bases; junction bases not matched to a gene: 8. The CDR3 is made up of 17 amino acids. Germline CDR1 SGHAT, CDR2 FQNNGV. In DNA, the CDR3 is TGTGCCAGCAGCTACCACGGGGGGGAGAGCTCCTACAATGAGCAGTTCTTC. Translation: CASSYHGGESSYNEQFF.

The chain has TRBV5-1 and TRBJ2-1; D possibly corresponds to TRBD2 (5 bases). Trimming removed 0 bases at V and 10 bases at J, with 14 bases between. Germline V gene data show CDR1 as SGHRS and CDR2 as YFSETQ. The CDR3 contains 14 residues. The CDR3 bases are TGCGCCAGCAGCTTGGATGGAGGTATAAGGGAGCAGTTCTTC. Its translation is CASSLDGGIREQFF.

This clone came up a few times. The rearrangement joins TRBV5-1 to TRBJ2-1; maybe TRBD1 (5 bases). Deletions cut 4 bases from V and 3 bases from J, with 11 bases between. The CDR3 consists of 14 residues. Germline V gene sequence: CDR1 SGHRS, CDR2 YFSETQ. The CDR3 protein is CASSPDRIYNEQFF. In DNA, the CDR3 is TGCGCCAGCAGCCCCGACAGAATCTACAATGAGCAGTTCTTC.

The chain recombines TRBV7-9 with TRBJ1-2; D remains ambiguous. Germline assignment: CDR1 SEHNR and CDR2 FQNEAQ (reference sequence). The CDR3 length is 15 residues. V was pared by 0 bases and J by 8 bases, with 16 bases between. CDR3 amino acids: CASSLAPPGRRGYTF. The DNA for the CDR3 is TGTGCCAGCAGCTTAGCCCCCCCCGGGAGAAGGGGCTACACCTTC.